This TCR beta chain derives from a study of blood T cell repertoires in COVID-19. Here immunoSEQ multiplex PCR was the method, and the copy in TCRdb shows in-frame clones only, minus some. The sample comprises more than 90,000 clones, around 80% of which are singletons, and more than 20% rests with the top ten. CDR3 length: 15 residues. Looked up from germline, CDR1 is LNHDA and CDR2 is SQIVND (reference sequence). With 4 bases removed from V and 5 bases from J, the gap between germline ends came to 17 bases. Sequences were obtained from peripheral blood. This rearrangement joins TRBV19 to TRBJ1-2; D possibly corresponds to TRBD1 (6 bases). The origin of this receptor is a human donor in a cohort sampled during active COVID-19. The CDR3 sequence: CASSTGGAKEYGYTF. The CDR3 DNA reads TGTGCCAGTAGTACTGGGGGGGCTAAAGAATATGGCTACACCTTC.